Described below is a single T cell receptor beta chain sequence and its context. Its antigen is not known. One end of the junction varies from germline; a read error may be responsible. Amplified regions were TCR beta CDR3 sequences from RNA transcripts. The HTBI primer set drove a first-round RT-PCR of the TCR CDR3. MiXCR, applied by TCRdb to the multiplex PCR reads, yields one record per CDR3 protein. The data hold more than 500,000 distinct CDR3 sequences, with 46% observed a single time. The entry originates in a study of T cells in Graves' hyperthyroidism and ophthalmopathy. Study-level findings and limits: Researchers report that a 13 V-J model separated ophthalmopathy from stable hyperthyroidism. For ophthalmopathy, model prediction preceded onset by a median roughly 6.5 months.

Looked up from germline, CDR1 is DFQATT and CDR2 is SNEGSKA (reference sequence). The CDR3 spans 13 residues. The clonotype originates from an adult woman with Graves' disease, either hyperthyroidism or ophthalmopathy (not recorded which). J is TRBJ2-3 and V is TRBV20-1; D is possibly TRBD1 (8 bases). The sample consisted of peripheral blood or thyroid tissue (not recorded which). The CDR3 DNA sequence: TGCGGTGCAACGGACAGGGAGGAACTAGCGTGGTATTTT. Translated, it gives CGATDREELAWYF.